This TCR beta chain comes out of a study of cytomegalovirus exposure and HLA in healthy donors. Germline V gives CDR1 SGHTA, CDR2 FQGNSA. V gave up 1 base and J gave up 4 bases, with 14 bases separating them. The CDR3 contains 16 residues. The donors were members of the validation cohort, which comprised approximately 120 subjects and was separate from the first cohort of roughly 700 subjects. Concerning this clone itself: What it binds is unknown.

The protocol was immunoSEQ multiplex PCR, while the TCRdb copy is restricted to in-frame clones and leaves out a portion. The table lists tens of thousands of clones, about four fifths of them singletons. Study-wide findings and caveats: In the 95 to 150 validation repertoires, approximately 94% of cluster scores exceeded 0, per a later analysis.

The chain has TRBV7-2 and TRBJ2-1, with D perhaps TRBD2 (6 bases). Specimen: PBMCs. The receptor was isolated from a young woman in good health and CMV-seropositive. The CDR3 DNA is TGTGCCAGCAGCTTAGATGCAGGGAGGAGTTACAATGAGCAGTTCTTC. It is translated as CASSLDAGRSYNEQFF.